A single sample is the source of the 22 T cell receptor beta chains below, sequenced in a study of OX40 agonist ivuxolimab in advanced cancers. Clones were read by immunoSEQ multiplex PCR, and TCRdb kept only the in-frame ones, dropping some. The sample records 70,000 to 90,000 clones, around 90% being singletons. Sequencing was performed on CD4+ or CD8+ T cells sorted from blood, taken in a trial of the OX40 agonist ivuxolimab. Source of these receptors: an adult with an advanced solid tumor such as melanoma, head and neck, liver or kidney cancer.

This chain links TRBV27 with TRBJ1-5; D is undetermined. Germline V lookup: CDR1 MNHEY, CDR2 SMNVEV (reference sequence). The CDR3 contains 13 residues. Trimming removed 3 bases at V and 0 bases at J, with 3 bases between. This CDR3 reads CASSFSSNQPQHF. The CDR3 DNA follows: TGTGCCAGCAGTTTCAGTAGCAATCAGCCCCAGCATTTT.

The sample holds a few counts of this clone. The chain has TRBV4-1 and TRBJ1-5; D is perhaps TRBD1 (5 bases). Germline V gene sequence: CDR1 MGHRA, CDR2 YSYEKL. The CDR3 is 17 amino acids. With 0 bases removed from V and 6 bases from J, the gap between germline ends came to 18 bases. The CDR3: CASSQDYWQGVSQPQHF. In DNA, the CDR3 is TGCGCCAGCAGCCAAGATTACTGGCAGGGAGTGAGTCAGCCCCAGCATTTT.

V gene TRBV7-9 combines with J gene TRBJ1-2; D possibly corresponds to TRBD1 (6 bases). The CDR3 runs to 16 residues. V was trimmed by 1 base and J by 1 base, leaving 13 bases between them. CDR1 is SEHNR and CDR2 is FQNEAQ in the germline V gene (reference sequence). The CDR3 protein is CASSLGSVDSNYGYTF. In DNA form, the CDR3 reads TGTGCCAGCAGCTTAGGATCGGTGGACAGTAACTATGGCTACACCTTC.

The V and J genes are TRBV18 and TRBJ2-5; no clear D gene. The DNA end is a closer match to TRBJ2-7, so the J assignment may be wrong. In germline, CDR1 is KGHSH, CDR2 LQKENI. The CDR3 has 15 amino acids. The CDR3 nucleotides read TGTGCCAGCTCACCCAATGCTGGAGTCACCTACGAGCAGTACTTC. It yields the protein CASSPNAGVTYEQYF.

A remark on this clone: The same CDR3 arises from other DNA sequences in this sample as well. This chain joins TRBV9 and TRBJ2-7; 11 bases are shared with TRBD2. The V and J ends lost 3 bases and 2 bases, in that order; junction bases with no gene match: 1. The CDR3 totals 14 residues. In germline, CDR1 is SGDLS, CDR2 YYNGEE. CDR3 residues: CASSAGLAAYEQYF. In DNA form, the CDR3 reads TGTGCCAGCAGCGCGGGACTAGCGGCCTACGAGCAGTACTTC.

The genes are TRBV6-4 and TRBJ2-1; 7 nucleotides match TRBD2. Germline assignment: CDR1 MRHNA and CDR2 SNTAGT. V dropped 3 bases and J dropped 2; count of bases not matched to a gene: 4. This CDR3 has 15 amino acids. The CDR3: CASSETSVTYNEQFF. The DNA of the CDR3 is TGTGCCAGCAGTGAAACTAGCGTTACCTACAATGAGCAGTTCTTC.

The CDR3 sequence: CASSPTSGRSSYEQYF. The CDR3 DNA reads as TGTGCCAGCTCACCAACAAGCGGAAGGAGCTCCTACGAGCAGTACTTC. V and J are TRBV18 and TRBJ2-7; D is perhaps TRBD2 (5 bases). Trimming stripped 2 bases from V and 0 bases from J, with 14 bases between. This CDR3 has 16 amino acids. Germline CDR1 reads KGHSH; CDR2 reads LQKENI.

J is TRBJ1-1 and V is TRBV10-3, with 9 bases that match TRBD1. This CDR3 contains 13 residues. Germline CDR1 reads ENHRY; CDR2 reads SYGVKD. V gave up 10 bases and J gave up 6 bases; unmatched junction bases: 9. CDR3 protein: CATRTGDGAEAFF. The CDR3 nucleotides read TGTGCCACACGGACAGGGGACGGGGCTGAAGCTTTCTTT.

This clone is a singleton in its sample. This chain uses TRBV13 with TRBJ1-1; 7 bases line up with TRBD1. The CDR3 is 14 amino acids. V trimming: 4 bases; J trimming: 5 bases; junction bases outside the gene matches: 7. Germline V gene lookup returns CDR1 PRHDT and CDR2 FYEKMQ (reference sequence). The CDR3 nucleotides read TGTGCCAGCAGCTACGGACAGGACCGGACTGAAGCTTTCTTT. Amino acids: CASSYGQDRTEAFF.

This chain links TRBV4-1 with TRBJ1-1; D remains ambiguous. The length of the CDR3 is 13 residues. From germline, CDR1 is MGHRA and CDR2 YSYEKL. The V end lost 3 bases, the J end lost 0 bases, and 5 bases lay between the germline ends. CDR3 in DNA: TGCGCCAGCAGCCACCCCCTGAACACTGAAGCTTTCTTT. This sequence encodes CASSHPLNTEAFF.

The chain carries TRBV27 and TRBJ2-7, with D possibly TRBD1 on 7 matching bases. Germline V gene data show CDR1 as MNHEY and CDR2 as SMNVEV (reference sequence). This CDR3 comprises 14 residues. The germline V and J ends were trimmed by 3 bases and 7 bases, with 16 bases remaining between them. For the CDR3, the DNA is TGTGCCAGCAGTTTCGGGCAGGGGGGTCGGGAGCAGTACTTC. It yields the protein CASSFGQGGREQYF.

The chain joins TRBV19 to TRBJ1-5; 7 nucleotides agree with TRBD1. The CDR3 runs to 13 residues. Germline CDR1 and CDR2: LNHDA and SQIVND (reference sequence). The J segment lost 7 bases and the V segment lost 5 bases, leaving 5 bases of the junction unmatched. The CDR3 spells CASSQGGGQPQHF. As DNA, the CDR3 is TGTGCCAGTAGTCAAGGGGGCGGACAGCCCCAGCATTTT. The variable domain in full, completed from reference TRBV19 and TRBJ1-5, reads DGGITQSPKYLFRKEGQNVTLSCEQNLNHDAMYWYRQDPGQGLRLIYYSQIVNDFQKGDIAEGYSVSREKKESFPLTVTSAQKNPTAFYLCASSQGGGQPQHFGDGTRLSIL.

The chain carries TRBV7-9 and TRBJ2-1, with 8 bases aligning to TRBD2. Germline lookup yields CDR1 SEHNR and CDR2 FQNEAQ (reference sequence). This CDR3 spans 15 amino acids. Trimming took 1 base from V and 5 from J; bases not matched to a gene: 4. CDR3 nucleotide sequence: TGTGCCAGCAGCTTAGGAGCGGGAGCCCACAATGAGCAGTTCTTC. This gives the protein CASSLGAGAHNEQFF.

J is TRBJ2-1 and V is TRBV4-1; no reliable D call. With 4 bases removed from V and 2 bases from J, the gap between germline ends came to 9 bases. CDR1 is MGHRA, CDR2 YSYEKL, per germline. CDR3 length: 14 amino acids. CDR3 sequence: CASSPRVAYNEQFF. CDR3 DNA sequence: TGCGCCAGCAGCCCACGGGTCGCCTACAATGAGCAGTTCTTC.

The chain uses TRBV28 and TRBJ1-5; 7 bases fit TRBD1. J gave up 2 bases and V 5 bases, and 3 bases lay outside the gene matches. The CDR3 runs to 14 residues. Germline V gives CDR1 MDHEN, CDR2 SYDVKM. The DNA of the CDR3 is TGTGCCAGCAGTACCGGGACAGGCAATCAGCCCCAGCATTTT. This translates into CASSTGTGNQPQHF.

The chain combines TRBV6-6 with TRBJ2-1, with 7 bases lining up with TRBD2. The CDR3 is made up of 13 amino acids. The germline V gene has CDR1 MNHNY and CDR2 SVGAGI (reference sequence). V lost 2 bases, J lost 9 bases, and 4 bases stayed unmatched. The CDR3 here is CASSYRLASEQFF. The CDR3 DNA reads TGTGCCAGCAGTTACAGACTAGCAAGTGAGCAGTTCTTC.

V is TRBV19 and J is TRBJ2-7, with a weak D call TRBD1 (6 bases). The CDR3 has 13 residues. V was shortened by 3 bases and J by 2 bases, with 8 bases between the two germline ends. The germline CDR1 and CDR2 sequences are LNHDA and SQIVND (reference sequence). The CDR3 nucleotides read TGTGCCAGTAGTATGGGGGCCCCCTACGAGCAGTACTTC. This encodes CASSMGAPYEQYF.

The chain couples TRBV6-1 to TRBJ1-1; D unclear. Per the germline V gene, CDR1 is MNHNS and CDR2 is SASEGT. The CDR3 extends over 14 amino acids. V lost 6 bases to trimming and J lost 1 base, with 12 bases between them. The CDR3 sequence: CASRIYTENTEAFF. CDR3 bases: TGTGCCAGCAGGATATACACAGAGAACACTGAAGCTTTCTTT.

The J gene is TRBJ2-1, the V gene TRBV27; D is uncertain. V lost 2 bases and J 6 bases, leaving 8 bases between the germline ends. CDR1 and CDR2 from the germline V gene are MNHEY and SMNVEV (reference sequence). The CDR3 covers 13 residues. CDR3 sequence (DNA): TGTGCCAGCAGTTTAAGCGCTATCAATGAGCAGTTCTTC. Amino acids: CASSLSAINEQFF.

The CDR3 bases are TGTGCCAGCAGCTTAGTACCTTTCACAGATACGCAGTATTTT. It encodes CASSLVPFTDTQYF. The V gene is TRBV11-2, the J gene TRBJ2-3; D unclear. There are 14 residues in the CDR3. Looked up from germline, CDR1 is SGHAT and CDR2 is FQNNGV. V was trimmed by 1 base and J by 2 bases, leaving 7 bases between them.

CDR3 DNA: TGTGCCAGCAGCTTTAGCACCTACGAGCAGTACTTC. This codes for CASSFSTYEQYF. This chain uses TRBV7-9 with TRBJ2-7; D ambiguous. Looked up from germline, CDR1 is SEHNR and CDR2 is FQNEAQ (reference sequence). Trimming took 3 bases from V and 2 from J, leaving 5 bases between them. The CDR3 runs 12 residues.

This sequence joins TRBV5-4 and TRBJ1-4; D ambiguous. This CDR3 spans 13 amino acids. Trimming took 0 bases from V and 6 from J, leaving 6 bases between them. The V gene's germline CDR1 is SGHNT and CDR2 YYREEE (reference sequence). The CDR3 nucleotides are TGTGCCAGCAGCTTGGAGTGGGATGAAAAACTGTTTTTT. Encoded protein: CASSLEWDEKLFF.